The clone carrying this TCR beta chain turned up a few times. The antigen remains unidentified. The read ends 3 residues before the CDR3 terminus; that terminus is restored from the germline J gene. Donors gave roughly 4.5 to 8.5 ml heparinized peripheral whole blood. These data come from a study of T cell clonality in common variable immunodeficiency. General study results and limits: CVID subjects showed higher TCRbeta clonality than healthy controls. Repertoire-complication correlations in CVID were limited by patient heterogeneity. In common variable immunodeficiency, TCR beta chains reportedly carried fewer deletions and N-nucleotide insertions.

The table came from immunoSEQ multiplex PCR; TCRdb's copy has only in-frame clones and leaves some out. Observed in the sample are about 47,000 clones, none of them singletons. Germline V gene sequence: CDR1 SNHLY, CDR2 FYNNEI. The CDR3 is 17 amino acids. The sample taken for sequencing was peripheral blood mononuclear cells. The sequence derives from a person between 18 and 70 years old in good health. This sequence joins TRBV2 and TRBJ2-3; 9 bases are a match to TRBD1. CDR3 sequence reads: CATLEARDRVDRETQYF. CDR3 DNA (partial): TGTGCCACCCTTGAGGCTCGGGACAGGGTTGATAGGGAGACG.